Below, one TCR beta chain is given with its context. Sequenced by immunoSEQ multiplex PCR; TCRdb stores in-frame clones only, minus some. The sample comprises a few hundred thousand clones, roughly 86% of which are singletons, and roughly 1.2% rests with the top ten. The sample belongs to a study of blood T cell repertoires in COVID-19. Sequenced material: peripheral blood. The source of this sequence is a human donor with acute or convalescent COVID-19. The donor label of this sample is uncertain.

CDR3 DNA sequence: TGTGCCAGCAGCCAAGATCGAGGGAGGTGGGCCAACGTCCTGACTTTC. This translates into CASSQDRGRWANVLTF. The chain has TRBV3-1 (or the pseudogene TRBV3-2) and TRBJ2-6, with D possibly matching TRBD2 (6 bases). The CDR3 is 16 amino acids. V was cut by 0 bases and J by 5 bases, with 11 bases left in between. CDR1 and CDR2 from the germline V gene are LGHDT and YNNKEL (reference sequence).